This T cell receptor beta chain originates from a study of control samples from healthy donors and cancer patients. TCRdb's table, derived via immunoSEQ multiplex PCR, lists solely in-frame clones and lacks some. The data show some 79,000 clones, 89% seen once. Trimming took off 6 bases at V and 7 bases at J, with 21 bases between the two ends. Per the germline V gene, CDR1 is MNHEY and CDR2 is SVGAGI. CDR3 length: 15 amino acids. The V and J genes are TRBV6-5 and TRBJ2-5; D is possibly TRBD2 (6 bases). Sequences were obtained from blood. The TCR comes from a man in his fifties in good health. The CDR3 region is CASRDYPTGFGTQYF. In DNA form, the CDR3 reads TGTGCCAGCAGGGACTACCCAACCGGATTTGGGACCCAGTACTTC.